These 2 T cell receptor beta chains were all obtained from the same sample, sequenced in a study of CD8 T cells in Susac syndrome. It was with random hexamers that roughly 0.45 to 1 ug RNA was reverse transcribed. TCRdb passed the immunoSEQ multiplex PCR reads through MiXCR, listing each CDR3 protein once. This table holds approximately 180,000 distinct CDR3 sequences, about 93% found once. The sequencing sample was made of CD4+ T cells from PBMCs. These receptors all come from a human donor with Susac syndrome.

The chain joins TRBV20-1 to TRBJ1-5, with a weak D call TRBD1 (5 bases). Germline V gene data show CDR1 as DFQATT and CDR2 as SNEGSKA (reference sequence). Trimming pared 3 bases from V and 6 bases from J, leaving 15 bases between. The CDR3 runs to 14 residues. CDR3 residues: CSASSWQGFQPQHF. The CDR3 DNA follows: TGCAGTGCTAGTTCCTGGCAGGGTTTTCAGCCCCAGCATTTT.

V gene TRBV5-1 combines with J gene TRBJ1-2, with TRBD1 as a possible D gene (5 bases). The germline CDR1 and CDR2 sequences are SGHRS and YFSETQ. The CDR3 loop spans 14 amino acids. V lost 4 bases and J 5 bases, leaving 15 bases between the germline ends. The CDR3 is CASSPSQGAYGYTF. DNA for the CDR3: TGCGCCAGCAGCCCCTCCCAGGGAGCATATGGCTACACCTTC. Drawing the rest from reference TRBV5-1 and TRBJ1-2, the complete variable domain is KAGVTQTPRYLIKTRGQQVTLSCSPISGHRSVSWYQQTPGQGLQFLFEYFSETQRNKGNFPGRFSGRQFSNSRSEMNVSTLELGDSALYLCASSPSQGAYGYTFGSGTRLTVV.